This TCR beta chain was retrieved from a study of beta chain features in type 1 diabetes. Whole-study findings and limits: Because the template was cDNA, high-expressing cells might be over-represented.

Expressed TCRB transcripts were sequenced because the entire RNA isolate underwent reverse transcription. Here immunoSEQ multiplex PCR was the method, and the copy in TCRdb shows in-frame clones only, minus some. The sample has about half a million clones, about 10% seen once. This clone came up a few times. Its antigen is currently unknown. Germline CDR1 is PRHDT and CDR2 is FYEKMQ (reference sequence). CDR3 length: 13 residues. V lost 5 bases, J lost 0 bases, and 7 bases lay in between. The sequence came from a woman between 18 and 29 years old in good health. J is TRBJ1-2 and V is TRBV13; D ambiguous. The sample was naive CD4+ T cells from blood. CDR3 region: CASSSRSNYGYTF. DNA for the CDR3: TGTGCCAGCAGCAGTCGTTCTAACTATGGCTACACCTTC. The entire variable domain, with the rest obtained from reference TRBV13 and TRBJ1-2, is as follows: AAGVIQSPRHLIKEKRETATLKCYPIPRHDTVYWYQQGPGQDPQFLISFYEKMQSDKGSIPDRFSAQQFSDYHSELNMSSLELGDSALYFCASSSRSNYGYTFGSGTRLTVV.